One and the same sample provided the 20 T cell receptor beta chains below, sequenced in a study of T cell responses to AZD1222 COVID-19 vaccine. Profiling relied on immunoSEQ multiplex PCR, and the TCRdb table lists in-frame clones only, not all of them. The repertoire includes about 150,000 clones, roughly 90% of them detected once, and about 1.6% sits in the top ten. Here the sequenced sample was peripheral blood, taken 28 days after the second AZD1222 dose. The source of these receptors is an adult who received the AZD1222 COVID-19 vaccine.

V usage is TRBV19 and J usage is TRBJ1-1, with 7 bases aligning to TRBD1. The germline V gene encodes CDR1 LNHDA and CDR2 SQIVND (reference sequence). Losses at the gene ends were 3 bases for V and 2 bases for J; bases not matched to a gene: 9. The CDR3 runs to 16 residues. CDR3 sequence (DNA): TGTGCCAGTAGTATGGAGGGGGCCCATGTAAACACTGAAGCTTTCTTT. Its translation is CASSMEGAHVNTEAFF.

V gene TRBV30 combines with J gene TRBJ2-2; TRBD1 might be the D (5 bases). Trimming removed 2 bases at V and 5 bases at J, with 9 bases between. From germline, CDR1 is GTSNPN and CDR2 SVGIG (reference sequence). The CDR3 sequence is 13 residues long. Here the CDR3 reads CAWSFTGTGELFF. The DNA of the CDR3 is TGTGCCTGGAGTTTCACAGGTACCGGGGAGCTGTTTTTT.

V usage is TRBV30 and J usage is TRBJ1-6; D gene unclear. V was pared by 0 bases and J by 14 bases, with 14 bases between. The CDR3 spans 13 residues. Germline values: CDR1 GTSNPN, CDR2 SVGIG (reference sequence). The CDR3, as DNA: TGTGCCTGGAGTGTAGCTGGGGTGGGGACCCTCCACTTT. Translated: CAWSVAGVGTLHF. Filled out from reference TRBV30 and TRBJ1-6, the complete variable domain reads SQTIHQWPATLVQPVGSPLSLECTVEGTSNPNLYWYRQAAGRGLQLLFYSVGIGQISSEVPQNLSASRPQDRQFILSSKKLLLSDSGFYLCAWSVAGVGTLHFGNGTRLTVT.

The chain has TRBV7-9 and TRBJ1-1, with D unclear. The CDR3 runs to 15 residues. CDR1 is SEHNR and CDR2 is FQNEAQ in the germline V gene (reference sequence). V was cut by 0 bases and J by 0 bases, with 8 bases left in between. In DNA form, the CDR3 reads TGTGCCAGCAGCTTAGCCAGCTACATGAACACTGAAGCTTTCTTT. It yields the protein CASSLASYMNTEAFF.

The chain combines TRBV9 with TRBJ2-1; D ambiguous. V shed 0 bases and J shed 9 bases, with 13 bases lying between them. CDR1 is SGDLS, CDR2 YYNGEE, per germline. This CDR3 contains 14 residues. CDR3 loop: CASSVGVGVSEQFF. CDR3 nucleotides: TGTGCCAGCAGCGTAGGGGTTGGAGTGAGTGAGCAGTTCTTC.

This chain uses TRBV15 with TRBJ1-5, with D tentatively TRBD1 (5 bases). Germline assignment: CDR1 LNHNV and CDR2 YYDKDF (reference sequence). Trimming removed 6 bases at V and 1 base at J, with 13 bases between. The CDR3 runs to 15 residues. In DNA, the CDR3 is TGTGCCACCAGAGTTGGGGGGGGGAGCAATCAGCCCCAGCATTTT. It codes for CATRVGGGSNQPQHF. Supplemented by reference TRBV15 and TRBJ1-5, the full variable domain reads DAMVIQNPRYQVTQFGKPVTLSCSQTLNHNVMYWYQQKSSQAPKLLFHYYDKDFNNEADTPDNFQSRRPNTSFCFLDIRSPGLGDTAMYLCATRVGGGSNQPQHFGDGTRLSIL.

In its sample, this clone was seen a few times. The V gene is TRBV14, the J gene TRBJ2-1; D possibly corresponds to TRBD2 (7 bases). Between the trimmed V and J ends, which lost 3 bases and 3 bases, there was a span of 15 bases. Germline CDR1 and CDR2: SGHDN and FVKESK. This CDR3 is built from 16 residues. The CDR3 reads CASSHLGGDNYNEQFF. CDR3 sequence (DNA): TGTGCCAGCAGCCATTTAGGGGGGGATAACTACAATGAGCAGTTCTTC.

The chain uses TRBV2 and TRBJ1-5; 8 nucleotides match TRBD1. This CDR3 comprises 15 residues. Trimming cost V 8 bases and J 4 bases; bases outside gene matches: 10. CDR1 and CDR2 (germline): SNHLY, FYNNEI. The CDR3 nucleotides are TGTGCCAGCGATGGACAGGGAAGACGGAATCAGCCCCAGCATTTT. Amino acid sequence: CASDGQGRRNQPQHF.

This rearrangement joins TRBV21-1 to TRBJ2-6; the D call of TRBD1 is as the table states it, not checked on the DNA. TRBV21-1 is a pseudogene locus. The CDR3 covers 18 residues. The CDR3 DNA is TGTGCCAGCAGCAAAGTAGGGACAGGGCACTTTGGGGCCAACGTCCTGACTTTC. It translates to CASSKVGTGHFGANVLTF.

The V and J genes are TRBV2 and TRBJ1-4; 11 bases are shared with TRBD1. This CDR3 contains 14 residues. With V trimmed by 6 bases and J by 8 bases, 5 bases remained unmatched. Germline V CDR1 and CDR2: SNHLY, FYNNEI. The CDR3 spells CASRTGTGGEKLFF. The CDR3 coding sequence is TGTGCCAGCAGGACCGGGACAGGGGGGGAAAAACTGTTTTTT.

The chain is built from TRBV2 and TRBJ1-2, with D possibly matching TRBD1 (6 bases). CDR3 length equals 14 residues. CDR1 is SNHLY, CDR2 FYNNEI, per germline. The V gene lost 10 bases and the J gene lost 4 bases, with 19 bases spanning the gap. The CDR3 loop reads CATRRGGASYGYTF. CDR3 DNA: TGTGCCACCCGAAGGGGGGGGGCGAGCTATGGCTACACCTTC.

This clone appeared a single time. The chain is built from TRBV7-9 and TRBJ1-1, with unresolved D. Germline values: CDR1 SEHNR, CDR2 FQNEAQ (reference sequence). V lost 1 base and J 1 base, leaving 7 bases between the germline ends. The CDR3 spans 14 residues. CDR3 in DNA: TGTGCCAGCAGCTTAGAGATAGGGAACACTGAAGCTTTCTTT. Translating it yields CASSLEIGNTEAFF.

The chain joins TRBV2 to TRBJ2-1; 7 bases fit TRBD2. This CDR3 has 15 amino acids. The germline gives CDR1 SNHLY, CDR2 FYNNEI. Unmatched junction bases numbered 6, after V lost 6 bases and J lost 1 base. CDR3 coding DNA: TGTGCCAGCAGACAAGCGGGATATTCCTACAATGAGCAGTTCTTC. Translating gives CASRQAGYSYNEQFF.

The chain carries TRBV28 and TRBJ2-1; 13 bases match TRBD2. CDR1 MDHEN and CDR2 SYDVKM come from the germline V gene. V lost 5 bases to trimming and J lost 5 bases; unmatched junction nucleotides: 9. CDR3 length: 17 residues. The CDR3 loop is CASSQLAGGPKHNEQFF. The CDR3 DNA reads TGTGCCAGCAGTCAACTAGCGGGAGGGCCGAAACACAATGAGCAGTTCTTC. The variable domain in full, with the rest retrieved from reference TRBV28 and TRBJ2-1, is DVKVTQSSRYLVKRTGEKVFLECVQDMDHENMFWYRQDPGLGLRLIYFSYDVKMKEKGDIPEGYSVSREKKERFSLILESASTNQTSMYLCASSQLAGGPKHNEQFFGPGTRLTVL.

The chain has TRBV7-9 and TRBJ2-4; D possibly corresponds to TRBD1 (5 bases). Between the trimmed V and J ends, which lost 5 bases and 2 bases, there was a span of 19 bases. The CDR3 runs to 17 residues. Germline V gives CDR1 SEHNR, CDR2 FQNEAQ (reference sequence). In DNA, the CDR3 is TGTGCCAGCAGCGCGCTTACAGGAGCAACGACCAAAAACATTCAGTACTTC. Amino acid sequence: CASSALTGATTKNIQYF.

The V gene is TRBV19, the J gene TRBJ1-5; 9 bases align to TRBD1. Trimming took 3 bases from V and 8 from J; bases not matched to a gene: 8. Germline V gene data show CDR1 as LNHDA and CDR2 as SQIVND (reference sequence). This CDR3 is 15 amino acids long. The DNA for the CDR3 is TGTGCCAGTAGTATGTGGGGACAGGGAGGCAAGCCCCAGCATTTT. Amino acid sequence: CASSMWGQGGKPQHF.

CDR3 loop: CASSVEGQGDPYGYTF. CDR3 in DNA: TGTGCCAGCAGCGTAGAAGGACAGGGGGATCCCTATGGCTACACCTTC. This chain uses TRBV9 with TRBJ1-2; 10 bases line up with TRBD1. The CDR3 has 16 residues. V was clipped by 0 bases and J by 4 bases; unmatched bases: 6. The germline CDR1 and CDR2 sequences are SGDLS and YYNGEE.

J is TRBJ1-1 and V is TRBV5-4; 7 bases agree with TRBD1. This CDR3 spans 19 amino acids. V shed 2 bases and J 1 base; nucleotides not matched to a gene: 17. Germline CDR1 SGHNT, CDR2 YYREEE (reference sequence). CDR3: CASSLRSGSGGVRNTEAFF. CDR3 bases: TGTGCCAGCAGCTTACGGTCAGGGTCAGGGGGTGTCCGGAACACTGAAGCTTTCTTT.

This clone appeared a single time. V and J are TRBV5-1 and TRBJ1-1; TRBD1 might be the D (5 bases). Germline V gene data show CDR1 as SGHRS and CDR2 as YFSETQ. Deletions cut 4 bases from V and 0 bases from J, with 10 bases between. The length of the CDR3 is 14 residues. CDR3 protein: CASSKQGLNTEAFF. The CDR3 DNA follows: TGCGCCAGCAGCAAGCAGGGTCTGAACACTGAAGCTTTCTTT.

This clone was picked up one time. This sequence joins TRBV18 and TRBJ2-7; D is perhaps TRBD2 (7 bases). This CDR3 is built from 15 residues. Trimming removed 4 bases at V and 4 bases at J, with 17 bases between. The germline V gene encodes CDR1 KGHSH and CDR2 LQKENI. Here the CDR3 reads CASSRGGNDGYEQYF. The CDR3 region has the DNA TGTGCCAGCTCACGGGGGGGCAACGATGGGTACGAGCAGTACTTC.